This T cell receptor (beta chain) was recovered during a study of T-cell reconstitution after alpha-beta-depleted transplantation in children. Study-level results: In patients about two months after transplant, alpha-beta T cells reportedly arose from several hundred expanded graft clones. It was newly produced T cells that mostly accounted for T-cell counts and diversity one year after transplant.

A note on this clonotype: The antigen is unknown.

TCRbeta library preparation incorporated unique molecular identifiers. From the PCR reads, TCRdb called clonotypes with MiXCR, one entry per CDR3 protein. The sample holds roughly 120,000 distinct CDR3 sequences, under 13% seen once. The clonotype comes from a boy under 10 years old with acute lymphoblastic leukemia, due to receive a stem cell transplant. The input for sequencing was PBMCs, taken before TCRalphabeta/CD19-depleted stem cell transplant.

The CDR3 DNA sequence: TGTGCCACCAGCTATGAGACACGGGCGAAATACGAGCAGTACTTC. This encodes CATSYETRAKYEQYF. The V gene is TRBV6-5, the J gene TRBJ2-7; D call uncertain. The CDR3 runs 15 residues. V was shortened by 10 bases and J by 4 bases, with 23 bases between the two germline ends. CDR1 is MNHEY and CDR2 is SVGAGI in the germline V gene.